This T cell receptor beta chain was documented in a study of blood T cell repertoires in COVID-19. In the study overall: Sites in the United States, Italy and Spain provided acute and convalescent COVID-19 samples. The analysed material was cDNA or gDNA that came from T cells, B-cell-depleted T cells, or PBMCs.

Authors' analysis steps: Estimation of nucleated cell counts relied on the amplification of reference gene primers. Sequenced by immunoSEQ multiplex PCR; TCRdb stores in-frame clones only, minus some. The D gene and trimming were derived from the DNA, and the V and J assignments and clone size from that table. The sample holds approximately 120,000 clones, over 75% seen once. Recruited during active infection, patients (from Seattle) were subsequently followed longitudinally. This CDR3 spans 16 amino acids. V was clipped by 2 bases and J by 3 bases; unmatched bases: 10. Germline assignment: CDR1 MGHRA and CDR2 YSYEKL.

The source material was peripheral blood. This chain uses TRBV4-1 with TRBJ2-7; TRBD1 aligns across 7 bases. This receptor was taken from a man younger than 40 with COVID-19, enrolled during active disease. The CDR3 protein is CASSQPNRGKGYEQYF. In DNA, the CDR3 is TGCGCCAGCAGCCAACCAAACAGGGGAAAGGGCTACGAGCAGTACTTC.